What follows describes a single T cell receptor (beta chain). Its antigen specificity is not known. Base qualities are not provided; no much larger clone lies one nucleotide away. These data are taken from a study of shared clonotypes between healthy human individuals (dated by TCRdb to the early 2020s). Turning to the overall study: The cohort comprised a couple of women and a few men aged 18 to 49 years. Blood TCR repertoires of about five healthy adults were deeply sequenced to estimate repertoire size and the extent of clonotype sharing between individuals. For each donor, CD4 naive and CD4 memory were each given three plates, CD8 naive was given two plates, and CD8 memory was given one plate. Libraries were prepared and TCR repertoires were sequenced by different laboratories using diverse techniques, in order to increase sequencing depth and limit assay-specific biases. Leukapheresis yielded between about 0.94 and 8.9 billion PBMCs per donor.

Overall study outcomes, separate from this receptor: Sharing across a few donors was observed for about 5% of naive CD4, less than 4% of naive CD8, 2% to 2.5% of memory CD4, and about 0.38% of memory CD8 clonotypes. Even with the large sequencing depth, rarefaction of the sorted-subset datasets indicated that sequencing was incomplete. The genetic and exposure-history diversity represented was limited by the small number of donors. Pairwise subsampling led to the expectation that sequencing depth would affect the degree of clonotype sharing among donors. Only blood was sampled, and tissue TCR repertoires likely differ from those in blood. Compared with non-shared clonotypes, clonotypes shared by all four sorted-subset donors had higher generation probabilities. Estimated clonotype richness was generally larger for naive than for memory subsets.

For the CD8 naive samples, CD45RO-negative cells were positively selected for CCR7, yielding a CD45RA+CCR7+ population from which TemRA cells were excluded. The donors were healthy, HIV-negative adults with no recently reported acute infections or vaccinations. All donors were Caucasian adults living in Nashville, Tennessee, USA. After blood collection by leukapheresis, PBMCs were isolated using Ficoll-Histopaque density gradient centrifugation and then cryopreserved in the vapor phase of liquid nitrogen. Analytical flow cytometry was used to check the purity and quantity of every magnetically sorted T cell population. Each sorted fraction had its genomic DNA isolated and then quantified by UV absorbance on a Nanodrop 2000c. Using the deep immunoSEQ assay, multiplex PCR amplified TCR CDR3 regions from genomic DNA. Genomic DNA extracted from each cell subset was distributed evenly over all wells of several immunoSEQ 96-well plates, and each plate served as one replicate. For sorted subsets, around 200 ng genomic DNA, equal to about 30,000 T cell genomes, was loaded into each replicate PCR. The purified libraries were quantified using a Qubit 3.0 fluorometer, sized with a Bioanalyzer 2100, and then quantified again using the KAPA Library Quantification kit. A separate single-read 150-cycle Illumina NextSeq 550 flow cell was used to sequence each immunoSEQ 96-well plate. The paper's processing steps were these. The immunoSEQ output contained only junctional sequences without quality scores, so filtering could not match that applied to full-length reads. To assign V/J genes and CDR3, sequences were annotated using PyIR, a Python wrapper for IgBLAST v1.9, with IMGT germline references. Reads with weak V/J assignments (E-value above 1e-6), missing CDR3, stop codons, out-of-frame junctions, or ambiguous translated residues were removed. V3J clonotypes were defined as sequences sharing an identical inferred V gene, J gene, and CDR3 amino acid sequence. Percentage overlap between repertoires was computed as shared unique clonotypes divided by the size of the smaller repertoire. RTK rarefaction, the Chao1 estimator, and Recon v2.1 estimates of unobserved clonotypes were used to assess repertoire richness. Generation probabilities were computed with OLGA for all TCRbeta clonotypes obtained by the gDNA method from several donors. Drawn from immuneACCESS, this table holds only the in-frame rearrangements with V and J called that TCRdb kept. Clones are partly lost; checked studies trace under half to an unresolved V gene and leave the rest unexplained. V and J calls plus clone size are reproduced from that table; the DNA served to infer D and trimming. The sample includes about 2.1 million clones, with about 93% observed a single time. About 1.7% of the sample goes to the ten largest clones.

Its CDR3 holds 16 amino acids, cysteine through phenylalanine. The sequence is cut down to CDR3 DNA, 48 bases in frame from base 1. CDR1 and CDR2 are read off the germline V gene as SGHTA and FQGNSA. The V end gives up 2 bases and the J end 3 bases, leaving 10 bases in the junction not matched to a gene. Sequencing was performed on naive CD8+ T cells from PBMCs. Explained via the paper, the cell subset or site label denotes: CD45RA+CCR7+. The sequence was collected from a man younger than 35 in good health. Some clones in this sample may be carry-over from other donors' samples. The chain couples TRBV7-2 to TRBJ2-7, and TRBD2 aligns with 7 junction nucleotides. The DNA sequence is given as TGTGCCAGCAGCTTAAATGGGGGAGGGGACTTCTACGAGCAGTACTTC. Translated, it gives CASSLNGGGDFYEQYF.